One sample yielded the 27 T cell receptor beta chains listed below, sequenced in a study of blood T cell repertoires in COVID-19. The data were produced by immunoSEQ multiplex PCR, yet TCRdb's version contains in-frame clones alone and is incomplete. This sample has roughly 400,000 clones, with approximately 89% found just once. Material for sequencing was PBMCs or T cells enriched from blood (not recorded which). The receptors shown here come from a woman in her twenties or thirties who had recovered from COVID-19.

The gene calls are TRBV7-6 and TRBJ2-6; tentatively, D is TRBD1 (5 bases). Trimming shortened V by 5 bases and J by 0 bases, and 14 bases separated the two germline ends. CDR1 is SGHVS and CDR2 is FNYEAQ in the germline V gene. The CDR3 has 17 residues. The CDR3 coding sequence is TGTGCCAGCAGCCCCATACAGGTCCCCTCTGGGGCCAACGTCCTGACTTTC. Amino acids: CASSPIQVPSGANVLTF.

This chain joins TRBV11-2 and TRBJ1-1; D is possibly TRBD1 (6 bases). Germline lookup yields CDR1 SGHAT and CDR2 FQNNGV. Trimming removed 1 base from V and 6 bases from J, with 12 bases in between. The CDR3 runs to 14 residues. Here the CDR3 reads CASSLVVGGAEAFF. DNA of the CDR3: TGTGCCAGCAGCTTAGTTGTAGGGGGGGCTGAAGCTTTCTTT.

This clone was seen a few times. The CDR3 spells CASSPNTGGSQPQHF. CDR3 nucleotide sequence: TGCGCCAGCAGCCCTAATACAGGGGGCAGTCAGCCCCAGCATTTT. The rearrangement joins TRBV5-1 to TRBJ1-5; TRBD1 matches 9 bases. J lost 6 bases, V lost 4 bases, and 8 bases had no gene match. Germline V gene data show CDR1 as SGHRS and CDR2 as YFSETQ. The CDR3 consists of 15 residues. The complete variable domain, with remaining parts taken from reference TRBV5-1 and TRBJ1-5, reads KAGVTQTPRYLIKTRGQQVTLSCSPISGHRSVSWYQQTPGQGLQFLFEYFSETQRNKGNFPGRFSGRQFSNSRSEMNVSTLELGDSALYLCASSPNTGGSQPQHFGDGTRLSIL.

V is TRBV28 and J is TRBJ1-2, with D possibly being TRBD1 (5 bases). Between the trimmed V and J ends, which lost 5 bases and 5 bases, there was a span of 9 bases. Germline CDR1 reads MDHEN; CDR2 reads SYDVKM. CDR3 length: 12 amino acids. CDR3 DNA: TGTGCCAGCAGTCCAGGGTGGTATGGCTACACCTTC. As protein: CASSPGWYGYTF.

The rearrangement uses TRBV7-8 and TRBJ2-1; 8 nucleotides line up with TRBD2. CDR3 length: 16 amino acids. V dropped 1 base and J dropped 5; count of bases not matched to a gene: 7. Looked up from germline, CDR1 is SGHVS and CDR2 is FQNEAQ. DNA of the CDR3: TGTGCCAGCAGCTTAGTGGCGACTAGCGCCAACAATGAGCAGTTCTTC. It translates to CASSLVATSANNEQFF.

This clone has a handful of counts. This chain uses TRBV5-8 with TRBJ2-1; 11 nucleotides match TRBD2. Per the germline V gene, CDR1 is SGHTS and CDR2 is YDEGEE. The V and J ends lost 0 bases and 4 bases, in that order; junction bases with no gene match: 12. CDR3 size: 19 residues. CDR3 sequence: CASSLVGSGRAREYNEQFF. The CDR3 DNA reads as TGTGCCAGCAGCTTGGTCGGTAGCGGGAGGGCCAGGGAGTACAATGAGCAGTTCTTC. Full variable domain (outside the CDR3, taken from reference TRBV5-8 and TRBJ2-1): EAGVTQSPTHLIKTRGQQATLRCSPISGHTSVYWYQQALGLGLQFLLWYDEGEERNRGNFPPRFSGRQFPNYSSELNVNALELEDSALYLCASSLVGSGRAREYNEQFFGPGTRLTVL.

This clone has only a few counts. This chain's CDR3 is CASSRDYQETQYF. Written as DNA, the CDR3 is TGTGCCAGCAGCCGGGACTATCAAGAGACCCAGTACTTC. The chain is built from TRBV3-1 (or the pseudogene TRBV3-2) and TRBJ2-5, with 7 nucleotides matching TRBD2. V shed 4 bases and J 2 bases; nucleotides not matched to a gene: 1. Germline V gives CDR1 LGHDT, CDR2 YNNKEL (reference sequence). The CDR3 consists of 13 residues.

The rearrangement uses TRBV11-2 and TRBJ2-7, with TRBD1 identical over 7 bases. Germline CDR1 SGHAT, CDR2 FQNNGV. With V trimmed by 0 bases and J by 5 bases, 10 bases remained unmatched. The CDR3 is made up of 16 amino acids. The CDR3 region is CASSLDLGQAWDEQYF. The CDR3 nucleotides are TGTGCCAGCAGCTTAGACCTCGGACAGGCGTGGGACGAGCAGTACTTC.

The gene calls are TRBV15 and TRBJ2-1, with D possibly TRBD2 on 6 matching bases. V was shortened by 1 base and J by 5 bases, with 18 bases between the two germline ends. This CDR3 comprises 17 residues. Germline V gene sequence: CDR1 LNHNV, CDR2 YYDKDF (reference sequence). CDR3 residues: CATSRVPRTPGDNEQFF. CDR3 DNA: TGTGCCACCAGCAGAGTTCCTCGGACCCCGGGGGACAATGAGCAGTTCTTC.

The chain has TRBV30 and TRBJ1-2; D gene unclear. V was shortened by 6 bases and J by 5 bases, with 16 bases between the two germline ends. The V gene's germline CDR1 is GTSNPN and CDR2 SVGIG (reference sequence). The CDR3 runs 13 residues. The CDR3 here is CACQLGWEYGYTF. The DNA of the CDR3 is TGTGCCTGCCAGCTGGGGTGGGAGTATGGCTACACCTTC.

With respect to this clone: The junction and the germline gene differ at one end; a read error may be behind it. This chain uses TRBV7-8 with TRBJ2-7; 11 bases are a match to TRBD2. Germline V gene data show CDR1 as SGHVS and CDR2 as FQNEAQ. The CDR3 runs to 14 residues. For the CDR3, the DNA is TGTGCCAGCAGGTTAGCGGGAGGGCCAGGAGAGCAGTACTTC. It specifies CASRLAGGPGEQYF.

This clone was seen at least ten times. This rearrangement joins TRBV19 to TRBJ2-7, with D perhaps matching TRBD1 (5 bases). Germline CDR1 and CDR2: LNHDA and SQIVND (reference sequence). The V gene lost 4 bases and the J gene lost 6 bases, with 13 bases spanning the gap. The CDR3 is made up of 13 amino acids. The CDR3 DNA reads TGTGCCAGTAGTACTAATCAGGGTGGCGAGCAGTACTTC. It encodes CASSTNQGGEQYF.

V and J are TRBV6-1 and TRBJ2-6; TRBD1 matches 8 bases. The CDR3 is 20 residues long. Looked up from germline, CDR1 is MNHNS and CDR2 is SASEGT. The V segment lost 0 bases and the J segment 0 bases; nucleotides outside the gene matches: 10. CDR3 region: CASSEALLGTGLSGANVLTF. CDR3 sequence (DNA): TGTGCCAGCAGTGAAGCGCTTCTAGGGACAGGCCTCTCTGGGGCCAACGTCCTGACTTTC.

The chain combines TRBV6-5 with TRBJ1-3; D is perhaps TRBD1 (6 bases). V was clipped by 2 bases and J by 1 base, with 9 bases between them. This CDR3 is 15 amino acids long. Germline V CDR1 and CDR2: MNHEY, SVGAGI. CDR3 amino acids: CASSYRGKSGNTIYF. The CDR3 DNA follows: TGTGCCAGCAGTTACAGGGGGAAATCTGGAAACACCATATATTTT.

The CDR3 DNA reads as TGTGCCAGCAGCATAGCTAGCGGGAGCCACAATGAGCAGTTCTTC. It specifies CASSIASGSHNEQFF. V is TRBV28 and J is TRBJ2-1, with 10 positions matching TRBD2. Looked up from germline, CDR1 is MDHEN and CDR2 is SYDVKM. This CDR3 spans 15 amino acids. Trimming removed 6 bases from V and 5 bases from J; junction bases left unmatched: 7.

The genes are TRBV11-3 and TRBJ2-1, with a weak D call TRBD2 (6 bases). CDR1 is SGHNT, CDR2 YENEEA, per germline. This CDR3 contains 15 residues. V lost 1 base and J 8 bases, leaving 15 bases between the germline ends. This CDR3 reads CASSLVVGRIDEQFF. In DNA, the CDR3 is TGTGCCAGCAGCTTAGTTGTCGGGAGAATCGATGAGCAGTTCTTC.

The gene calls are TRBV2 and TRBJ2-1, with D perhaps TRBD2 (5 bases). This CDR3 is 15 amino acids long. Germline-derived CDR1 and CDR2 are SNHLY and FYNNEI. Between the trimmed V and J ends, which lost 3 bases and 6 bases, there was a span of 15 bases. The CDR3 DNA reads TGTGCCAGCAGTGAGGAGCGGCGCCTTATCAATGAGCAGTTCTTC. As protein: CASSEERRLINEQFF.

This chain uses TRBV19 with TRBJ2-3, with 8 positions matching TRBD2. The CDR3 has 17 residues. Germline CDR1 is LNHDA and CDR2 is SQIVND (reference sequence). The trim removed 0 bases at V and 2 bases at J, leaving 7 bases unmatched. Written as DNA, the CDR3 is TGTGCCAGTAGTATAGATACCACTAGCGGCCTCACAGATACGCAGTATTTT. Amino acids: CASSIDTTSGLTDTQYF. Complete variable domain (other parts from reference TRBV19 and TRBJ2-3): DGGITQSPKYLFRKEGQNVTLSCEQNLNHDAMYWYRQDPGQGLRLIYYSQIVNDFQKGDIAEGYSVSREKKESFPLTVTSAQKNPTAFYLCASSIDTTSGLTDTQYFGPGTRLTVL.

Worth noting for this clone: Other DNA sequences within the sample encode an identical CDR3. The chain is built from TRBV6-5 and TRBJ1-2; 10 nucleotides match TRBD1. The V gene's germline CDR1 is MNHEY and CDR2 SVGAGI. The CDR3 has 14 residues. The ends lost 6 bases at V and 4 bases at J; junction bases unmatched: 5. CDR3 region: CASSRDRGLYGYTF. The CDR3 DNA follows: TGTGCCAGCAGCAGAGACAGGGGGCTCTATGGCTACACCTTC.

V gene TRBV15 combines with J gene TRBJ2-5; the D gene is possibly TRBD2 (5 bases). CDR1 is LNHNV and CDR2 is YYDKDF in the germline V gene (reference sequence). CDR3 size: 14 residues. V was clipped by 5 bases and J by 5 bases, with 15 bases between them. CDR3 in amino acids: CATSEWGVGETQYF. CDR3 DNA sequence: TGTGCCACCAGCGAATGGGGAGTAGGGGAGACCCAGTACTTC.

V usage is TRBV4-1 and J usage is TRBJ2-6, with a tentative D call TRBD1 (5 bases). Trimming left V 0 bases short and J 4 bases short, with 10 bases between. The CDR3 contains 16 residues. CDR1 MGHRA and CDR2 YSYEKL come from the germline V gene. The CDR3 DNA reads TGCGCCAGCAGCCAAGATAGGGGATTCGGGGCCAACGTCCTGACTTTC. Translated: CASSQDRGFGANVLTF.

The V gene is TRBV4-1, the J gene TRBJ2-1; 11 bases are shared with TRBD2. Germline CDR1 is MGHRA and CDR2 is YSYEKL. Trimming cost V 1 base and J 10 bases; bases outside gene matches: 12. CDR3 length: 17 amino acids. The DNA for the CDR3 is TGCGCCAGCAGCCAAGGCATCACTAGCGGGAGAGTGAGAGAGCAGTTCTTC. It codes for CASSQGITSGRVREQFF.

This clone was seen only once. This chain's CDR3 is CASRGAGAQETQYF. In nucleotides, the CDR3 is TGTGCCAGCCGGGGTGCGGGAGCCCAAGAGACCCAGTACTTC. This sequence joins TRBV7-8 and TRBJ2-5, with TRBD2 matching 7 bases. The CDR3 loop spans 14 amino acids. Germline lookup yields CDR1 SGHVS and CDR2 FQNEAQ. V was clipped by 8 bases and J by 1 base; unmatched bases: 7.

V usage is TRBV6-1 and J usage is TRBJ1-5; D possibly corresponds to TRBD1 (5 bases). Germline values: CDR1 MNHNS, CDR2 SASEGT. This CDR3 contains 14 residues. V was shortened by 0 bases and J by 5 bases, with 8 bases between the two germline ends. The CDR3 reads CASSEAAGYQPQHF. CDR3 sequence (DNA): TGTGCCAGCAGTGAAGCGGCAGGGTATCAGCCCCAGCATTTT.

This chain uses TRBV4-2 with TRBJ1-2; 9 nucleotides match TRBD1. The germline gives CDR1 LGHNA, CDR2 YNFKEQ. V dropped 3 bases and J dropped 0; count of bases not matched to a gene: 2. The CDR3 is made up of 15 amino acids. The CDR3 sequence is CASSQDRGANYGYTF. The CDR3 DNA is TGTGCCAGCAGCCAGGACAGGGGAGCTAACTATGGCTACACCTTC.

The chain uses TRBV7-9 and TRBJ2-5; D gene uncertain. This CDR3 region has 12 residues. Germline loops: CDR1 SEHNR, CDR2 FQNEAQ (reference sequence). Trimming left V 4 bases short and J 5 bases short, with 8 bases between. The CDR3 DNA reads as TGTGCCAGCAGCTACAACGGGGAGACCCAGTACTTC. Translation: CASSYNGETQYF.

A remark on this clone: The sample holds other DNA sequences that translate to the same CDR3. The CDR3 is CASSLAGGSNEQFF. In nucleotides, the CDR3 is TGCGCCAGCAGCTTGGCGGGGGGCTCTAATGAGCAGTTCTTC. The V gene is TRBV5-1, the J gene TRBJ2-1, with D possibly matching TRBD2 (7 bases). The length of the CDR3 is 14 residues. Germline V CDR1 and CDR2: SGHRS, YFSETQ. V was pared by 0 bases and J by 7 bases, with 11 bases between.